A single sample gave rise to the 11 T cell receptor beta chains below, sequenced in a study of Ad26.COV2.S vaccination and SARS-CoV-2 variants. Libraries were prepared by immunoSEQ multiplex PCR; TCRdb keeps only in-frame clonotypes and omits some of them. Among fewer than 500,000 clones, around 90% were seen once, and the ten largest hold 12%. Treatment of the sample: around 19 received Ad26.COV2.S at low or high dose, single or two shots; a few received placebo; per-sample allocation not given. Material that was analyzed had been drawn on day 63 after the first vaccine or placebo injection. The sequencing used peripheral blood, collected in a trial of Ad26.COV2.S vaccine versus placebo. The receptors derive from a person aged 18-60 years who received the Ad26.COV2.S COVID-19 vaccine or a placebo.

CDR3 in DNA: TGTGCCACCAGTGAGCATACTAGGTCATATTACAATGAGCAGTTCTTC. Translation gives CATSEHTRSYYNEQFF. The rearrangement joins TRBV24-1 to TRBJ2-1, with D possibly matching TRBD2 (5 bases). CDR3 length equals 16 residues. With 4 bases removed from V and 4 bases from J, the gap between germline ends came to 16 bases. Germline CDR1 and CDR2: KGHDR and SFDVKD.

In DNA, the CDR3 is TGTGCCAGCAGCTTGTTTCTAGCTGTCAATGAGCAGTTCTTC. Protein: CASSLFLAVNEQFF. V usage is TRBV5-4 and J usage is TRBJ2-1, with D maybe TRBD2 (5 bases). Trimming removed 1 base from V and 6 bases from J, with 11 bases in between. The length of the CDR3 is 14 residues. CDR1 and CDR2 (germline): SGHNT, YYREEE (reference sequence).

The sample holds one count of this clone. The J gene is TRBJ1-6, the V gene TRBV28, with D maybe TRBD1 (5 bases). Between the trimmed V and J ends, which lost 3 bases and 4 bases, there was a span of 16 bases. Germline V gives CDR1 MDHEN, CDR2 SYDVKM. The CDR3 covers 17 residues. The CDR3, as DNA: TGTGCCAGCAGTTTTTCCCCGGGGGGGGGATATAATTCACCCCTCCACTTT. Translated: CASSFSPGGGYNSPLHF.

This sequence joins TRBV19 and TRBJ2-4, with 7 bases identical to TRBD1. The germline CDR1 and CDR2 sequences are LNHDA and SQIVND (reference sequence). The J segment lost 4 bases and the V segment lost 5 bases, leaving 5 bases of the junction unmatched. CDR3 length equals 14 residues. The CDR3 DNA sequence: TGTGCCAGTAGTTTCCGACAGGGAAAAAACATTCAGTACTTC. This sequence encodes CASSFRQGKNIQYF.

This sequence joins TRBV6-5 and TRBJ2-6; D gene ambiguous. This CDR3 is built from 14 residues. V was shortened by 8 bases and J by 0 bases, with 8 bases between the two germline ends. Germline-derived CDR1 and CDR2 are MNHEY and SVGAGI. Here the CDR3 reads CASLKSSGANVLTF. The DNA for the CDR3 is TGTGCCAGCCTTAAGTCCTCTGGGGCCAACGTCCTGACTTTC.

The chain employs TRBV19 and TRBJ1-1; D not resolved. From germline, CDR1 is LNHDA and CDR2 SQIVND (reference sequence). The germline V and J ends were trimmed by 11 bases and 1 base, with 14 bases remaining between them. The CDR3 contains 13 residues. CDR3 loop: CASTYQPNTEAFF. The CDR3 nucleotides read TGTGCCTCCACATACCAGCCGAACACTGAAGCTTTCTTT.

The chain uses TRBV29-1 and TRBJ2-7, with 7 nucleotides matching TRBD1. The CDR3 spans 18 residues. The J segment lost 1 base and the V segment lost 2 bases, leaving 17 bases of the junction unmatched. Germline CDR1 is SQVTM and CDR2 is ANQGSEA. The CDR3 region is CSVEIEGAFTSLSYEQYF. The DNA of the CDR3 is TGCAGCGTTGAAATCGAGGGGGCCTTCACTAGTCTTTCCTACGAGCAGTACTTC.

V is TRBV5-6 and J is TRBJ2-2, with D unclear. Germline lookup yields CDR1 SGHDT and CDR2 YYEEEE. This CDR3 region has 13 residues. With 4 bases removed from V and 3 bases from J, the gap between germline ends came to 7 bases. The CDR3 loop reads CASSARDTGELFF. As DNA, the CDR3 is TGTGCCAGCAGCGCACGTGACACCGGGGAGCTGTTTTTT.

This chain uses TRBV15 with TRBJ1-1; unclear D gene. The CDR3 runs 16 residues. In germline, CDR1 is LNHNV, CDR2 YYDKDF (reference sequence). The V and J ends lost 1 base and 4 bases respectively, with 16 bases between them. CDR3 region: CATSRGDIVGSTEAFF. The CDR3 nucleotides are TGTGCCACCAGCAGAGGAGACATCGTAGGGTCCACTGAAGCTTTCTTT.

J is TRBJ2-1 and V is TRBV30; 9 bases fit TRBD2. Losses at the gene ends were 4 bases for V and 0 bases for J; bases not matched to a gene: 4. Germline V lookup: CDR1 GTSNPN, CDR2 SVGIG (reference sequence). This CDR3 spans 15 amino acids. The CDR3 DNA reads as TGTGCCTGGAAGGCGGGAGGGTTCTCCTACAATGAGCAGTTCTTC. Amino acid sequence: CAWKAGGFSYNEQFF.

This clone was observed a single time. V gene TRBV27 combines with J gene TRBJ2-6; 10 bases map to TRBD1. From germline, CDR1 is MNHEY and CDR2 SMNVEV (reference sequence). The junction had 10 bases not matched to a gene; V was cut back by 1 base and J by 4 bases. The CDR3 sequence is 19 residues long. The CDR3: CASSLYPGQGSPGANVLTF. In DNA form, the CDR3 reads TGTGCCAGCAGTTTATACCCGGGACAGGGGAGCCCGGGGGCCAACGTCCTGACTTTC.